Listed here are 14 T cell receptor beta chains from one sample, sequenced in a study of beta chain features in type 1 diabetes. The study, taken as a whole, reports: People with Type 1 diabetes carried modestly yet significantly shorter TCRB CDR3s in all four CD4+ subsets.

Their antigens are not known. Isolated RNA was reverse transcribed in full, so expressed TCRB transcripts were sequenced. This table comes from immunoSEQ multiplex PCR, and its TCRdb copy is limited to in-frame clones, with some not included. Of about 240,000 clones in the sample, roughly 14% were seen once. Sample: naive CD4+ T cells from blood. These receptors came from a man aged 25-45 years with type 1 diabetes.

V and J are TRBV27 and TRBJ2-1; a possible D gene is TRBD2 (5 bases). The V end lost 7 bases, the J end lost 2 bases, and 15 bases lay between the germline ends. This CDR3 is built from 15 residues. Germline values: CDR1 MNHEY, CDR2 SMNVEV (reference sequence). The CDR3: CASTVGLATYNEQFF. CDR3 bases: TGTGCCAGCACCGTGGGGTTAGCGACCTACAATGAGCAGTTCTTC.

A few counts support this clone. The rearrangement links TRBV30 to TRBJ2-5; TRBD1 is a possible D gene (5 bases). In germline, CDR1 is GTSNPN, CDR2 SVGIG (reference sequence). CDR3 length: 13 amino acids. Trimming took 4 bases from V and 4 from J, leaving 13 bases between them. The CDR3 sequence: CAWTRGYRETQYF. CDR3 sequence (DNA): TGTGCCTGGACAAGGGGTTACAGAGAGACCCAGTACTTC.

This clone was detected only a few times. The same CDR3 arises from other DNA sequences in this sample as well. The chain has TRBV18 and TRBJ2-5, with D possibly being TRBD2 (5 bases). V lost 6 bases and J 0 bases, leaving 8 bases between the germline ends. This CDR3 region has 13 residues. Germline V gene data show CDR1 as KGHSH and CDR2 as LQKENI. The CDR3 spells CASSPGNQETQYF. In DNA form, the CDR3 reads TGTGCCAGCTCTCCCGGGAACCAAGAGACCCAGTACTTC.

There are a few counts of this clone. This chain joins TRBV30 and TRBJ2-2, with TRBD1 identical over 7 bases. The length of the CDR3 is 15 residues. J was trimmed by 6 bases and V by 2 bases; bases with no gene match: 9. The germline V gene encodes CDR1 GTSNPN and CDR2 SVGIG (reference sequence). CDR3 region: CAWSLAGTVSGELFF. The DNA of the CDR3 is TGTGCCTGGAGTCTTGCCGGGACAGTGTCCGGGGAGCTGTTTTTT.

The genes are TRBV7-6 and TRBJ1-1, with D possibly matching TRBD1 (5 bases). Germline V CDR1 and CDR2: SGHVS, FNYEAQ. Trimming stripped 5 bases from V and 1 base from J, with 14 bases between. The CDR3 has 15 residues. Here the CDR3 DNA reads TGTGCCAGCAGCAGAAGCGGCGGGGCGAACACTGAAGCTTTCTTT. Translated, it gives CASSRSGGANTEAFF.

This chain links TRBV27 with TRBJ2-2; TRBD2 agrees at 13 bases. V shed 5 bases and J 5 bases; nucleotides not matched to a gene: 11. The length of the CDR3 is 18 residues. The germline CDR1 and CDR2 sequences are MNHEY and SMNVEV (reference sequence). CDR3 in amino acids: CASSILGLAGERTGELFF. The CDR3 bases are TGTGCCAGCAGTATACTTGGACTAGCGGGGGAACGAACCGGGGAGCTGTTTTTT.

V is TRBV6-1 and J is TRBJ2-1; TRBD1 matches 9 bases. The V segment lost 6 bases and the J segment 2 bases; nucleotides outside the gene matches: 5. The CDR3 runs to 15 residues. Germline values: CDR1 MNHNS, CDR2 SASEGT. The CDR3 DNA is TGTGCCAGCAGCCCGACAGGGGGTCCCTACAATGAGCAGTTCTTC. Protein: CASSPTGGPYNEQFF.

This chain connects TRBV7-9 to TRBJ2-7; weak D call: TRBD1 (6 bases). Between the trimmed V and J ends, which lost 5 bases and 5 bases, there was a span of 19 bases. CDR3 length equals 15 residues. Looked up from germline, CDR1 is SEHNR and CDR2 is FQNEAQ (reference sequence). This chain's CDR3 is CASSLSAGERNEQYF. CDR3 nucleotide sequence: TGTGCCAGCAGCCTCTCCGCAGGGGAACGGAACGAGCAGTACTTC. Complete variable domain (other parts from reference TRBV7-9 and TRBJ2-7): DTGVSQNPRHKITKRGQNVTFRCDPISEHNRLYWYRQTLGQGPEFLTYFQNEAQLEKSRLLSDRFSAERPKGSFSTLEIQRTEQGDSAMYLCASSLSAGERNEQYFGPGTRLTVT.

Only a few counts were recorded for this clone. The chain is built from TRBV18 and TRBJ2-1; 15 bases map to TRBD2. This CDR3 spans 16 amino acids. Germline V CDR1 and CDR2: KGHSH, LQKENI. The V and J ends lost 4 bases and 10 bases, in that order; junction bases with no gene match: 8. The CDR3 loop reads CASSLGLAGGLEEQFF. The CDR3 DNA reads as TGTGCCAGCTCACTTGGACTAGCGGGGGGGCTGGAGGAGCAGTTCTTC.

The sample holds a few counts of this clone. CDR3: CSVLGQGVGEQYF. CDR3 in DNA: TGCAGCGTTCTCGGACAGGGTGTTGGGGAGCAGTACTTC. The chain is built from TRBV29-1 and TRBJ2-7; 8 bases are shared with TRBD1. Germline V gives CDR1 SQVTM, CDR2 ANQGSEA. This CDR3 has 13 residues. V was clipped by 5 bases and J by 7 bases; unmatched bases: 10.

This clone was counted only a few times. The rearrangement uses TRBV7-2 and TRBJ2-5; 9 bases match TRBD2. The CDR3 is 16 amino acids. The germline gives CDR1 SGHTA, CDR2 FQGNSA. V lost 1 base and J lost 2; bases outside the gene matches: 5. This chain's CDR3 is CASSLGTAGGQETQYF. The CDR3 DNA follows: TGTGCCAGCAGCTTAGGGACAGCGGGGGGACAAGAGACCCAGTACTTC.

J is TRBJ1-5 and V is TRBV7-8, with 7 bases fitting TRBD1. Germline V gene data show CDR1 as SGHVS and CDR2 as FQNEAQ. J lost 1 base, V lost 6 bases, and 12 bases had no gene match. The CDR3 extends over 17 amino acids. The CDR3 reads CASSLPPTGLSNQPQHF. CDR3 DNA sequence: TGTGCCAGCAGTTTACCCCCGACAGGGTTGAGCAATCAGCCCCAGCATTTT.

The chain links TRBV30 to TRBJ1-3; a possible D gene is TRBD1 (6 bases). Germline V lookup: CDR1 GTSNPN, CDR2 SVGIG (reference sequence). V lost 6 bases and J lost 0, with 12 bases in between. This CDR3 comprises 14 residues. CDR3 DNA sequence: TGTGCCTGTATACAGGGAAGCTCTGGAAACACCATATATTTT. This encodes CACIQGSSGNTIYF.

This clone showed up just a few times. The gene calls are TRBV4-1 and TRBJ1-5, with 10 nucleotides matching TRBD1. J gave up 0 bases and V 4 bases, and 3 bases lay outside the gene matches. CDR1 is MGHRA, CDR2 YSYEKL, per germline. The length of the CDR3 is 16 residues. The CDR3 DNA sequence: TGCGCCAGCAGCCGACAGGGGGCTTATAGCAATCAGCCCCAGCATTTT. It encodes CASSRQGAYSNQPQHF.